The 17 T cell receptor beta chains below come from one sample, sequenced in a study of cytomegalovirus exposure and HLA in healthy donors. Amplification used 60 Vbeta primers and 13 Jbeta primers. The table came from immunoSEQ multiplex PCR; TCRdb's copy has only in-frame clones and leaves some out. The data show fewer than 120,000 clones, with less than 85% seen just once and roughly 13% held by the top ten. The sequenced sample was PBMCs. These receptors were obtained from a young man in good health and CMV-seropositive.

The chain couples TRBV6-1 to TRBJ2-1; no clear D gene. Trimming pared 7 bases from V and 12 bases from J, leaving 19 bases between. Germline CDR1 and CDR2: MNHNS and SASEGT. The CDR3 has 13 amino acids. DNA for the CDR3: TGTGCCAGCAAAGCTCGCGGTCCCCTGGGGCAGTTCTTC. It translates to CASKARGPLGQFF.

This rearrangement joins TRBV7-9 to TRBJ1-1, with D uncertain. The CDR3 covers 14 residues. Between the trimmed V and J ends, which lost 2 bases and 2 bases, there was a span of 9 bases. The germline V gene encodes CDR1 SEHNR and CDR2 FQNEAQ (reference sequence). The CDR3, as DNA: TGTGCCAGCAGCTTAAACAGCTATAACACTGAAGCTTTCTTT. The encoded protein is CASSLNSYNTEAFF.

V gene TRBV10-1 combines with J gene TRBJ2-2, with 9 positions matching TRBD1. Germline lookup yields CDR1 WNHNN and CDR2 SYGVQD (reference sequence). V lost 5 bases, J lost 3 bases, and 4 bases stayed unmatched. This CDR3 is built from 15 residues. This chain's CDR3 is CASSPGDRDTGELFF. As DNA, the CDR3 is TGCGCCAGCAGTCCCGGGGACAGGGACACCGGGGAGCTGTTTTTT.

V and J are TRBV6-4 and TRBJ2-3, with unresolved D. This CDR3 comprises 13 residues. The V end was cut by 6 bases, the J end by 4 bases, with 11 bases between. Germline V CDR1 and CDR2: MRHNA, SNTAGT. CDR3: CASSLRTADTQYF. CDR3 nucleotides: TGTGCCAGCAGCCTAAGAACAGCAGATACGCAGTATTTT.

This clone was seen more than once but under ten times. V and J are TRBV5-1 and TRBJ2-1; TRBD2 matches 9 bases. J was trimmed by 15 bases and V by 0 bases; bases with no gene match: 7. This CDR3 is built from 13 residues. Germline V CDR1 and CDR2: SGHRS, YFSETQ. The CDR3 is CASSLEGSGGRFF. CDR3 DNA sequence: TGCGCCAGCAGCTTGGAGGGTAGCGGGGGCAGGTTCTTC.

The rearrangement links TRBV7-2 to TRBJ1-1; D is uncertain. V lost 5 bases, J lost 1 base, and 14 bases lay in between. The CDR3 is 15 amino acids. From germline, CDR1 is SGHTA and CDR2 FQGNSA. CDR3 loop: CASSPGLTGNTEAFF. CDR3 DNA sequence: TGTGCCAGCAGCCCCGGTTTGACGGGGAACACTGAAGCTTTCTTT.

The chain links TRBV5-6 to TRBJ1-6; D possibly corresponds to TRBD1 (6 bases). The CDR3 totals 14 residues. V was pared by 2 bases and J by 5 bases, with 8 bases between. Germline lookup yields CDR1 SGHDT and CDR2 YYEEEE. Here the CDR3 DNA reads TGTGCCAGCAGCTTTGCAGGGGATAATTCACCCCTCCACTTT. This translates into CASSFAGDNSPLHF.

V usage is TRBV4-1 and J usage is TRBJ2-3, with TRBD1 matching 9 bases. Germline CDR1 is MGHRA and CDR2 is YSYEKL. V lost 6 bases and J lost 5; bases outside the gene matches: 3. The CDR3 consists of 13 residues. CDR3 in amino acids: CASRWTGEDTQYF. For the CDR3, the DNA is TGCGCCAGCAGATGGACAGGGGAAGATACGCAGTATTTT.

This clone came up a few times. This chain's CDR3 is CASSSGTRQETQYF. The CDR3 bases are TGTGCCAGCAGCAGTGGGACTAGACAAGAGACCCAGTACTTC. This chain joins TRBV5-4 and TRBJ2-5; 8 bases map to TRBD2. Trimming cost V 4 bases and J 2 bases; bases outside gene matches: 4. This CDR3 spans 14 amino acids. Germline V gene data show CDR1 as SGHNT and CDR2 as YYREEE (reference sequence).

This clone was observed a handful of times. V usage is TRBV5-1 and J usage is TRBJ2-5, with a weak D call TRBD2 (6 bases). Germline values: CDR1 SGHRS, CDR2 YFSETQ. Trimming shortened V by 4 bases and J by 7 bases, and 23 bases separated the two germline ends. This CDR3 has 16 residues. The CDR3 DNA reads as TGCGCCAGCAGCCCCTTGGGCGGGGACCGTCTGTTGACCCAGTACTTC. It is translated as CASSPLGGDRLLTQYF.

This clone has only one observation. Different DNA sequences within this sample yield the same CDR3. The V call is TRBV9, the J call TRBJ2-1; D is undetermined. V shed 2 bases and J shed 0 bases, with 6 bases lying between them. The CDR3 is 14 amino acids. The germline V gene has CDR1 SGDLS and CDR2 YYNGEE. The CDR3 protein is CASSVSSSYNEQFF. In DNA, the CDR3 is TGTGCCAGCAGCGTCTCGAGCTCCTACAATGAGCAGTTCTTC.

CDR3 protein: CAISEVGLLGNEQFF. In DNA, the CDR3 is TGTGCCATCAGTGAGGTCGGACTGCTGGGGAATGAGCAGTTCTTC. The chain links TRBV10-3 to TRBJ2-1; TRBD2 might be the D (5 bases). This CDR3 has 15 residues. Trimming left V 2 bases short and J 7 bases short, with 15 bases between. CDR1 ENHRY and CDR2 SYGVKD come from the germline V gene.

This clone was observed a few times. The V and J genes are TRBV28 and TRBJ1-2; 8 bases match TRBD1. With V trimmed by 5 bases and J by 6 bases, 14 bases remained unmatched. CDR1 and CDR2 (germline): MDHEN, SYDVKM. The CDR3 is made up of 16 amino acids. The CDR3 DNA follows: TGTGCCAGCAGTCTCGGACAGGGAGGGGTGGCCGATGGCTACACCTTC. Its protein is CASSLGQGGVADGYTF.

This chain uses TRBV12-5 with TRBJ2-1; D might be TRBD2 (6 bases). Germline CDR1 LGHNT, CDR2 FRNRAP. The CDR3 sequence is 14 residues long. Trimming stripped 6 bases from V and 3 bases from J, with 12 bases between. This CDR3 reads CASGRDSLYNEQFF. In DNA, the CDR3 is TGTGCTAGTGGCCGGGACTCGCTCTACAATGAGCAGTTCTTC.

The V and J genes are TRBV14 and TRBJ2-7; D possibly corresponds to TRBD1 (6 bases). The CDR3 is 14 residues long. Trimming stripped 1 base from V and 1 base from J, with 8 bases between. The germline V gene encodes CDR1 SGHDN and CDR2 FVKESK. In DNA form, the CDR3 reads TGTGCCAGCAGCCAAGGGGACACTTCCTACGAGCAGTACTTC. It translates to CASSQGDTSYEQYF.

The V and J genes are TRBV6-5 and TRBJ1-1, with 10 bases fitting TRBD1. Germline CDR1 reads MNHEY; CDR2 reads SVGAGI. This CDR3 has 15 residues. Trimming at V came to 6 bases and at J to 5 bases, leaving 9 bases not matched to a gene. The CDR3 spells CASSFTPGQGTEAFF. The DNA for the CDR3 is TGTGCCAGCAGCTTTACCCCGGGACAGGGGACTGAAGCTTTCTTT.

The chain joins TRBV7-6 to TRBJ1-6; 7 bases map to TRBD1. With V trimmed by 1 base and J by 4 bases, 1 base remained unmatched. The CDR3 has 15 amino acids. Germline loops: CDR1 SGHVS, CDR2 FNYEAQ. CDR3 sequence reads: CASSLGGQYNSPLHF. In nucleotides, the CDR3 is TGTGCCAGCAGCTTAGGGGGACAGTATAATTCACCCCTCCACTTT.